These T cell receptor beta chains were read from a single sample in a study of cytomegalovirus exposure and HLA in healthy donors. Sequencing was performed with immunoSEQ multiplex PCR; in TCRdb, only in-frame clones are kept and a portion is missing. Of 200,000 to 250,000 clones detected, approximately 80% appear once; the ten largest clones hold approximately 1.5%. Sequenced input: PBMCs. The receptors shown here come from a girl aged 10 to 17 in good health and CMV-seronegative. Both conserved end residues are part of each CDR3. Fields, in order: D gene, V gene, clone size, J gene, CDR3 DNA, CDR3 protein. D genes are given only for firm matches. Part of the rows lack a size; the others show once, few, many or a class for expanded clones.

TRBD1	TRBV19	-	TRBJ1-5	TGTGCCAGTGCCAAGGACAGGGGGAGCAATCAGCCCCAGCATTTT	CASAKDRGSNQPQHF
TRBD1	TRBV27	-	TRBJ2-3	TGTGCCAGCAGTGACAGGGGTTCGAGCACAGATACGCAGTATTTT	CASSDRGSSTDTQYF
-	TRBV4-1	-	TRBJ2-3	TGCGCCAGCAGCCAAGATCTTTCCCTCCCCACAGATACGCAGTATTTT	CASSQDLSLPTDTQYF
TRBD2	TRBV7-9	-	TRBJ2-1	TGTGCCAGCAGCGCGGGACTAGCGGGCAATGAGCAGTTCTTC	CASSAGLAGNEQFF
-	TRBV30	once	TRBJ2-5	TGTGCCTGGAGTTGGGCAGGGCTGAAGACCCAGTACTTC	CAWSWAGLKTQYF
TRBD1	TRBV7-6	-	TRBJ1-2	TGTGCCAGCAGCTTAGAAGGGACAGGGAACTATGGCTACACCTTC	CASSLEGTGNYGYTF
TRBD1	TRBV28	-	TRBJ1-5	TGTGCCAGCAGTTTCAGCGGACAGGGGGTTGGTCAGCCCCAGCATTTT	CASSFSGQGVGQPQHF
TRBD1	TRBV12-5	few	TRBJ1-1	TGTGCTAGTGGTTTGGGACAGGGCGTGGGAGCTTTCTTT	CASGLGQGVGAFF
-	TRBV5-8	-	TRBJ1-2	TGTGCCAGCAGCTTGAAGCGGGGAGCTAACTATGGCTACACCTTC	CASSLKRGANYGYTF
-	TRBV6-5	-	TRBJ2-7	TGTGCCAGCAGTTACTCGAGGTCGCCATACGAGCAGTACTTC	CASSYSRSPYEQYF
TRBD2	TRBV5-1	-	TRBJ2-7	TGCGCCAGCAGCTTTTCTAGCGGCTACTACGAGCAGTACTTC	CASSFSSGYYEQYF
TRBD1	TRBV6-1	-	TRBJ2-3	TGTGCCAGCAACCGGGACAGGATCACAGATACGCAGTATTTT	CASNRDRITDTQYF
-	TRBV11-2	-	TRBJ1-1	TGTGCCAGCAGCTTTCGGGAGAACACTGAAGCTTTCTTT	CASSFRENTEAFF
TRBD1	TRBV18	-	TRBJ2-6	TGTGCCAGCTCACTCCAGGGGGTCTCTGGGGCCAACGTCCTGACTTTC	CASSLQGVSGANVLTF